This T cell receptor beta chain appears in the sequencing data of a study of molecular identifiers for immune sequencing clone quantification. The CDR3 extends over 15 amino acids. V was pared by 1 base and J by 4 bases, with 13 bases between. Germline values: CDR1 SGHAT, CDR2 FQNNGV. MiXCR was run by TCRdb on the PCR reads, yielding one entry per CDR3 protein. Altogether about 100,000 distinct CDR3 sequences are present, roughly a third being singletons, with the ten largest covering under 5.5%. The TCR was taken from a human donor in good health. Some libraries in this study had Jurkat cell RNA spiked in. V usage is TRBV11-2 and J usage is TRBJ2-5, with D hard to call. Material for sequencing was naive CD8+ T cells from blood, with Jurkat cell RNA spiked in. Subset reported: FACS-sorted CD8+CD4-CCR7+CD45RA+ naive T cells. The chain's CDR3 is CASSLGPHGRETQYF. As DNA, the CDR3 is TGTGCCAGCAGCTTAGGACCACACGGCCGAGAGACCCAGTACTTC.